This is a list of T cell receptor beta chains from one sample in a study of T cells in Graves' hyperthyroidism and ophthalmopathy. TCRdb reprocessed the multiplex PCR reads via MiXCR and lists one record per CDR3 protein. This table has about 610,000 distinct CDR3 sequences, under 60% appearing once. Sample: peripheral blood or thyroid tissue (not recorded which). Source of these receptors: a woman aged 18-29 years with Graves' hyperthyroidism. Both conserved end residues are part of each CDR3. A D gene is named only where the DNA matches it firmly. Part of the rows lack a size; the others show once, few, many or a class for expanded clones.

clone_size	v_call	d_call	j_call	cdr3_nt	cdr3_aa
.	TRBV24-1	.	TRBJ2-5	TGTGCCACCAGTGATTTAAGTTCCAGGGCCGTAGAGACCCAGTACTTC	CATSDLSSRAVETQYF
.	TRBV7-9	.	TRBJ2-1	TGTGCCAGCAGACGCCGTGGCGGAAGCTCCTACAATGAGCAGTTCTTC	CASRRRGGSSYNEQFF
many	TRBV19	.	TRBJ1-5	TGTGCCAGTAGCTTCAATAGCAATCAGCCCCAGCATTTT	CASSFNSNQPQHF
many	TRBV19	TRBD2	TRBJ2-7	TGTGCCAGTAGTAACTTTGGCACTAGCGGGATTTTATCGCTCCACGAGCAGTACTTC	CASSNFGTSGILSLHEQYF
.	TRBV7-2	TRBD2	TRBJ2-7	TGTGCCAGCAGCCCTAGGAGGGCTAGCGGTCCCTACGAGCAGTACTTC	CASSPRRASGPYEQYF
many	TRBV9	.	TRBJ2-5	TGTGCCAGCAGCCCCCTAAGGGACCAAGAGACCCAGTACTTC	CASSPLRDQETQYF
many	TRBV7-8	.	TRBJ1-2	TGTGCCAGCAGCCGAGTGGAGACAGACAACTATGGCTACACCTTC	CASSRVETDNYGYTF
many	TRBV20-1	.	TRBJ1-5	TGCAGTGCTAGTTCGGGTCAGGGTAGTCAGCCCCAGCATTTT	CSASSGQGSQPQHF
many	TRBV7-2	TRBD1	TRBJ2-7	TGTGCCAGCAGCTCCCGGGACAGGGGGCCCTACGAGCAGTACTTC	CASSSRDRGPYEQYF
many	TRBV29-1	.	TRBJ2-2	TGCAGCGTTGACCCTAGGGGAGGGCAGGGGACCACCGGGGAGCTGTTTTTT	CSVDPRGGQGTTGELFF
.	TRBV20-1	.	TRBJ1-1	TGCAGTGCTCGGGGACGGCAAAACACTGAAGCTTTCTTT	CSARGRQNTEAFF
.	TRBV20-1	TRBD2	TRBJ2-5	TGCAGTGTGCAGGGACTAGCGGGGAGGGATACGCAGTACTTC	CSVQGLAGRDTQYF
many	TRBV29-1	TRBD1	TRBJ2-7	TGCAGCCCCAGGGACAGGGAGAACTGGGGGTCCTACGAGCAGTACTTC	CSPRDRENWGSYEQYF
many	TRBV24-1	TRBD1	TRBJ2-5	TGTGCCACCAGTGATTTCAGGCGGGGGACAGGGCAAGAGACCCAGTACTTC	CATSDFRRGTGQETQYF
.	TRBV7-9	TRBD1	TRBJ2-5	TGTGCCAGCAGCACGTCAGGGGGCGAAGAGACCCAGTACTTC	CASSTSGGEETQYF
once	TRBV29-1	TRBD2	TRBJ2-5	TGCAGCGTTGGAGGACTAGCGGGAGTTTCAGGAGAGACCCAGTACTTC	CSVGGLAGVSGETQYF
.	TRBV27	.	TRBJ2-7	TGTGCCAGCAGTGGGGGGGGGCGGTACGAGCAGTACTTC	CASSGGGRYEQYF
few	TRBV18	.	TRBJ1-5	TGTGCCAGCTCACCAACCCGGACAAACAATCAGCCCCAGCATTTT	CASSPTRTNNQPQHF
.	TRBV7-2	.	TRBJ2-7	TGTGCCAGCAGCCAGCAGGGGCCATACGAGCAGTACTTC	CASSQQGPYEQYF
few	TRBV2	.	TRBJ2-3	TGTGCCAGTGCCGTATTGGGTACGCAGTATTTT	CASAVLGTQYF
many	TRBV5-5	.	TRBJ1-4	TGTGCCAGCAGCTCTTATGAAAAACTGTTTTTT	CASSSYEKLFF
many	TRBV5-4	.	TRBJ2-2	TGTGCCAGCAGTTTCTTTGATCCAACCGGGGAGCTGTTTTTT	CASSFFDPTGELFF
many	TRBV20-1	.	TRBJ1-1	TGCAGTGCTAGAGTACGGGGGACGGAAGCTTTCTTT	CSARVRGTEAFF